The 17 T cell receptor beta chains reported below all come from one sample, sequenced in a study of vaccination and CD4 T cells after COVID-19 (dated 2022 in TCRdb). The sample's treatment or condition label, in plain terms: approximately nine-day PBMC culture with coronavirus spike peptide pools or control peptides (ViraFEST assay). The protocol used for the library was PCR. TCRdb shows the sequencer as Illumina iSeq 100. DNA from cultured CD4+ T cells underwent TCR sequencing with the Oncomine TCR Beta short-read assay at the Johns Hopkins FTIC core. TCRdb applied fastp at Q25 and MiXCR to the public reads, then kept only in-frame beta chains. Here each entry gathers all rows of one CDR3 protein and keeps the most common genes and DNA. This sample holds 28,000 or so distinct CDR3 sequences; 35% to 50% were observed only once. In total, the top ten clones hold approximately 11% of the sample. Antigen specificity for these receptors is unknown.

Material for sequencing was CD4+ T cells from blood, cultured in vitro. These TCRs come from a human donor who had recovered from COVID-19.

This chain links TRBV4-2 with TRBJ2-2; tentatively, D is TRBD1 (5 bases). Per germline, CDR1 LGHNA and CDR2 YNFKEQ. V was cut by 4 bases and J by 7 bases, with 22 bases left in between. This CDR3 has 17 residues. CDR3 nucleotide sequence: TGTGCCAGCAGCCTAGGCATTCGAAGGGGCGCAGGCGGGGAGCTGTTTTTT. Amino acids: CASSLGIRRGAGGELFF.

The chain uses TRBV12-3 or TRBV12-4 and TRBJ1-5, with TRBD1 matching over 7 bases. The CDR3 extends over 15 amino acids. Losses at the gene ends were 4 bases for V and 4 bases for J; bases not matched to a gene: 7. CDR3 in amino acids: CASSSRDRRNQPQHF. The CDR3 DNA sequence: TGTGCCAGCAGTTCCCGGGACAGAAGGAATCAGCCCCAGCATTTT.

V gene TRBV20-1 combines with J gene TRBJ2-1; 11 bases are shared with TRBD1. CDR1 is DFQATT and CDR2 is SNEGSKA in the germline V gene (reference sequence). The length of the CDR3 is 12 residues. The V gene end was trimmed by 6 bases and the J gene end by 9 bases; junction bases not matched to a gene: 4. CDR3: CSALGQGGEQFF. The CDR3 nucleotides read TGCAGTGCCCTGGGACAGGGGGGTGAGCAGTTCTTC.

The rearrangement links TRBV5-6 to TRBJ2-7; D possibly corresponds to TRBD1 (6 bases). Germline assignment: CDR1 SGHDT and CDR2 YYEEEE. This CDR3 region has 12 residues. Deletions cut 5 bases from V and 4 bases from J, with 10 bases between. The CDR3 sequence: CASSVTGYEQYF. Here the CDR3 DNA reads TGTGCCAGCAGTGTTACAGGGTACGAGCAGTACTTC.

This clonotype was observed a few times. This chain uses TRBV2 with TRBJ2-1; D perhaps matches TRBD2 (6 bases). Per germline, CDR1 SNHLY and CDR2 FYNNEI. Trimming took 8 bases from V and 4 from J, leaving 9 bases between them. There are 12 residues in the CDR3. The CDR3 loop reads CASGSGYNEQFF. The CDR3 DNA is TGTGCCAGCGGGAGCGGGTACAATGAGCAGTTCTTC. Complete variable domain (other parts from reference TRBV2 and TRBJ2-1): EPEVTQTPSHQVTQMGQEVILRCVPISNHLYFYWYRQILGQKVEFLVSFYNNEISEKSEIFDDQFSVERPDGSNFTLKIRSTKLEDSAMYFCASGSGYNEQFFGPGTRLTVL.

CDR3 sequence: CASSLPGTGVYEQYF. In DNA form, the CDR3 reads TGTGCCAGCAGTTTACCCGGGACAGGGGTCTACGAGCAGTACTTC. The genes are TRBV28 and TRBJ2-7; TRBD1 matches 10 bases. V shed 2 bases, J shed 3 bases, and the junction held 4 bases outside the gene matches. The CDR3 runs 15 residues. Germline V lookup: CDR1 MDHEN, CDR2 SYDVKM. The entire variable domain, with the rest obtained from reference TRBV28 and TRBJ2-7, is as follows: DVKVTQSSRYLVKRTGEKVFLECVQDMDHENMFWYRQDPGLGLRLIYFSYDVKMKEKGDIPEGYSVSREKKERFSLILESASTNQTSMYLCASSLPGTGVYEQYFGPGTRLTVT.

In its sample, this clonotype was seen a few times. The CDR3 DNA sequence: TGTGCCAGCAGTTTATGGTCCTATAATTCACCCCTCCACTTT. It is translated as CASSLWSYNSPLHF. The J gene is TRBJ1-6, the V gene TRBV28; D uncertain. Per the germline V gene, CDR1 is MDHEN and CDR2 is SYDVKM. This CDR3 contains 14 residues. The ends were cut back, 0 bases at V and 1 base at J, with 1 base in the middle.

Comment on this clonotype: The junction differs from germline at one of its ends, possibly a read error. The chain recombines TRBV6-5 with TRBJ2-2; no clear D. Germline V gene data show CDR1 as MNHEY and CDR2 as SVGAGI. The CDR3 length is 16 residues. CDR3 amino acids: CAGSYSPTHNTGELFF. Written as DNA, the CDR3 is TGTGCCGGCAGTTACTCCCCGACACATAACACCGGGGAGCTGTTTTTT.

The CDR3 region has the DNA TGTGCCAGCAGCTTGGCCGCAGGCTCGACCCAAACTTACACTGAAGCTTTCTTT. Amino acid sequence: CASSLAAGSTQTYTEAFF. The chain combines TRBV5-8 with TRBJ1-1; D call uncertain. The CDR3 extends over 18 amino acids. Germline CDR1 reads SGHTS; CDR2 reads YDEGEE. V was shortened by 0 bases and J by 3 bases, with 21 bases between the two germline ends.

The V gene is TRBV20-1, the J gene TRBJ2-7; D ambiguous. Germline loops: CDR1 DFQATT, CDR2 SNEGSKA (reference sequence). V was cut by 6 bases and J by 0 bases, with 18 bases left in between. This CDR3 is built from 15 residues. CDR3 loop: CSAPSPVRSSYEQYF. Written as DNA, the CDR3 is TGCAGTGCGCCCTCACCGGTCCGAAGCTCCTACGAGCAGTACTTC.

The rearrangement joins TRBV2 to TRBJ1-6; tentative D call: TRBD1 (6 bases). Germline values: CDR1 SNHLY, CDR2 FYNNEI. The V end lost 6 bases, the J end lost 9 bases, and 9 bases lay between the germline ends. The CDR3 has 12 residues. CDR3 nucleotide sequence: TGTGCCAGCAGCCAGGGGAGTTCACCCCTCCACTTT. Its translation: CASSQGSSPLHF.

This clonotype was recorded a few times. The chain carries TRBV11-3 and TRBJ2-1, with D possibly matching TRBD2 (6 bases). Deletions cut 3 bases from V and 5 bases from J, with 17 bases between. The CDR3 has 16 residues. Per germline, CDR1 SGHNT and CDR2 YENEEA. DNA of the CDR3: TGTGCCAGCAGCTTGGACCTAGCATGGGGGGACAATGAGCAGTTCTTC. It encodes CASSLDLAWGDNEQFF.

Only a few counts were recorded for this clonotype. The rearrangement uses TRBV12-3 or TRBV12-4 and TRBJ2-1, with D maybe TRBD2 (6 bases). Trimming took off 7 bases at V and 0 bases at J, with 19 bases between the two ends. The CDR3 sequence is 17 residues long. CDR3 nucleotides: TGTGCCAGCAACTCCGAGCGGGCGGGGTCCTCCTACAATGAGCAGTTCTTC. This codes for CASNSERAGSSYNEQFF.

This clonotype showed up just a few times. The chain has TRBV6-1 and TRBJ2-7; 12 bases match TRBD1. CDR1 MNHNS and CDR2 SASEGT come from the germline V gene. The length of the CDR3 is 13 residues. Trimming at V came to 6 bases and at J to 6 bases, leaving 3 bases not matched to a gene. The CDR3 sequence: CASRGQGASEQYF. In nucleotides, the CDR3 is TGTGCCAGCAGGGGACAGGGGGCCTCCGAGCAGTACTTC.

This clonotype was detected only a few times. The V call is TRBV15, the J call TRBJ2-1; 10 positions agree with TRBD1. Germline-derived CDR1 and CDR2 are LNHNV and YYDKDF (reference sequence). V dropped 1 base and J dropped 7; count of bases not matched to a gene: 7. This CDR3 is built from 16 residues. The CDR3, as DNA: TGTGCCACCAGCAGAGTCGACAGGGGGCATAGGAATGAGCAGTTCTTC. It is translated as CATSRVDRGHRNEQFF.

The V and J genes are TRBV12-3 or TRBV12-4 and TRBJ1-5, with 8 bases identical to TRBD1. This CDR3 contains 15 residues. Trimming at V came to 4 bases and at J to 0 bases, leaving 2 bases not matched to a gene. The CDR3 reads CASSSTGASNQPQHF. The CDR3 DNA reads as TGTGCCAGCAGTTCGACAGGGGCTAGCAATCAGCCCCAGCATTTT.

A few counts support this clonotype. This chain uses TRBV7-2 with TRBJ1-1; the match to TRBD1 covers 7 bases. V dropped 3 bases and J dropped 4; count of bases not matched to a gene: 2. Germline assignment: CDR1 SGHTA and CDR2 FQGNSA. The CDR3 runs 13 residues. CDR3 DNA: TGTGCCAGCAGCTTCGCAGGGGGCACTGAAGCTTTCTTT. This codes for CASSFAGGTEAFF.